This TCR beta chain was profiled in a study of beta chain features in type 1 diabetes. This clone was counted between two and nine times. Its specificity is unknown. Findings and caveats of the study: All four CD4+ subsets from Type 1 diabetes patients carried moderately but significantly shorter TCRB CDR3s.

The CDR3 runs 15 residues. The germline V gene encodes CDR1 MDHEN and CDR2 SYDVKM. With 1 base removed from V and 5 bases from J, the gap between germline ends came to 14 bases. The sequenced template was cDNA made from the entire isolated RNA. Each sample of naive, central memory or regulatory T cells had, on average, about 3.57 million reads. This table comes from immunoSEQ multiplex PCR, and its TCRdb copy is limited to in-frame clones, with some not included. The sample lists some 160,000 clones, approximately 9.1% occurring once. Sequencing was carried out using central memory CD4+ T cells from blood. V and J are TRBV28 and TRBJ1-2, with D perhaps TRBD1 (6 bases). This receptor was identified in a woman aged 25 to 45 with type 1 diabetes. DNA of the CDR3: TGTGCCAGCAGTTTATCGGGACACCATTGGTATGGCTACACCTTC. Translated, it gives CASSLSGHHWYGYTF.